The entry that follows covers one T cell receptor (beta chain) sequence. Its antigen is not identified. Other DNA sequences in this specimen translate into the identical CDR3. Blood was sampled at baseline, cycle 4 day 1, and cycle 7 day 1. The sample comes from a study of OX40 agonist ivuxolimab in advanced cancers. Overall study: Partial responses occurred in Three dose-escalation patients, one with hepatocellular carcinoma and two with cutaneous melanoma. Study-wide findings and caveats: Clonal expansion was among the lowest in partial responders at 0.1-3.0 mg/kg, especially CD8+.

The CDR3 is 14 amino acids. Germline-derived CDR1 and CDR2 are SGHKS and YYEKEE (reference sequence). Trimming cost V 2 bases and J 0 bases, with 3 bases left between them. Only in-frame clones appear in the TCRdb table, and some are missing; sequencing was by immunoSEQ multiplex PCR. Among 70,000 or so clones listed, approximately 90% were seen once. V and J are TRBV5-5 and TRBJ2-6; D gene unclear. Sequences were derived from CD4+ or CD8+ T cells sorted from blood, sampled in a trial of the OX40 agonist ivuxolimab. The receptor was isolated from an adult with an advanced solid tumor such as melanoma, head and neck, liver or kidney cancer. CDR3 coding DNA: TGTGCCAGCAGCTTAGGCTCTGGGGCCAACGTCCTGACTTTC. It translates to CASSLGSGANVLTF.